The T cell receptor beta chain described here comes from a study of cytotoxic CD8 clonotypes in ibrutinib-treated CLL. Study summary: Overall, about 25 responses were partial and 2 complete; following median 68 months, roughly 15 patients stayed remitted and approximately 12 progressed.

Study-wide findings and caveats: Clonality, elevated at ibrutinib response, dropped back toward baseline at progression.

Sequenced by immunoSEQ multiplex PCR; TCRdb stores in-frame clones only, minus some. The sample holds 110,000 to 150,000 clones, more than 75% seen once. Library input was about 1.8 micrograms of DNA from cryopreserved PBMCs. The CDR3 length is 15 residues. V gave up 0 bases and J gave up 0 bases, with 4 bases separating them. CDR1 SGHRS and CDR2 YFSETQ come from the germline V gene. As for this clone: Its antigen remains unidentified.

Source: PBMCs, taken after 24 months of ibrutinib treatment. The sequence was collected from a human donor with chronic lymphocytic leukemia. V gene TRBV5-1 combines with J gene TRBJ2-6; D is uncertain. The CDR3 loop reads CASSLAISGANVLTF. The CDR3 coding sequence is TGCGCCAGCAGCTTGGCCATCTCTGGGGCCAACGTCCTGACTTTC. Full variable domain (remainder filled in from reference TRBV5-1 and TRBJ2-6): KAGVTQTPRYLIKTRGQQVTLSCSPISGHRSVSWYQQTPGQGLQFLFEYFSETQRNKGNFPGRFSGRQFSNSRSEMNVSTLELGDSALYLCASSLAISGANVLTFGAGSRLTVL.